Shown below are 19 T cell receptor beta chains from a single sample sequenced in a study of T cell repertoires in cytomegalovirus infection. TCRdb re-called the reads with MiXCR, one entry per CDR3 protein. The repertoire includes more than 150,000 distinct CDR3 sequences, approximately 20% of them detected once, and less than 3% sits in the top ten. The specimen was PBMCs. The source is a human donor in good health (CMV status not recorded). Some clones in this sample may be carry-over from other donors' samples.

The table lists this clonotype with a few counts. The chain couples TRBV5-6 to TRBJ2-1; TRBD2 aligns across 13 bases. J lost 10 bases, V lost 2 bases, and 6 bases had no gene match. There are 15 residues in the CDR3. CDR1 is SGHDT and CDR2 is YYEEEE in the germline V gene. CDR3 region: CASSLLAGGLGEQFF. DNA of the CDR3: TGTGCCAGCAGCTTACTAGCGGGGGGGCTGGGGGAGCAGTTCTTC.

The rearrangement joins TRBV24-1 to TRBJ2-3; TRBD2 matches at 13 bases. This CDR3 has 15 amino acids. Germline-derived CDR1 and CDR2 are KGHDR and SFDVKD. Losses at the gene ends were 2 bases for V and 8 bases for J; bases not matched to a gene: 3. The CDR3 sequence: CATSDSTSGRGTQYF. The CDR3 DNA reads TGTGCCACCAGTGATTCTACTAGCGGGAGGGGTACGCAGTATTTT.

This clonotype was counted a few times. The rearrangement links TRBV10-3 to TRBJ1-5; 8 bases align to TRBD1. This CDR3 region has 15 residues. The V gene's germline CDR1 is ENHRY and CDR2 SYGVKD. The trim removed 3 bases at V and 1 base at J, leaving 2 bases unmatched. CDR3 sequence reads: CAISEGQGSNQPQHF. For the CDR3, the DNA is TGTGCCATCAGTGAAGGACAGGGAAGCAATCAGCCCCAGCATTTT.

The gene calls are TRBV19 and TRBJ2-1; D may be TRBD2 (5 bases). CDR3 length equals 15 residues. With 6 bases removed from V and 6 bases from J, the gap between germline ends came to 18 bases. The germline V gene has CDR1 LNHDA and CDR2 SQIVND (reference sequence). CDR3: CASSSLGGFSNEQFF. The CDR3 region has the DNA TGTGCCAGTAGCTCCCTCGGCGGGTTCTCCAATGAGCAGTTCTTC.

This clonotype occurred a few times. Here the CDR3 DNA reads TGCAGTGCTGTCGATCCTACAGGTGGTGGGTTGGGTGCTAGCGGGAGGACGAGGGACAATGAGCAGTTCTTC. It codes for CSAVDPTGGGLGASGRTRDNEQFF. The rearrangement joins TRBV20-1 to TRBJ2-1; TRBD2 aligns across 11 bases. V shed 5 bases, J shed 5 bases, and the junction held 35 bases outside the gene matches. The CDR3 consists of 24 residues. Germline V CDR1 and CDR2: DFQATT, SNEGSKA (reference sequence).

The chain uses TRBV6-2 or TRBV6-3 and TRBJ2-6; D may be TRBD1 or TRBD2 (5 bases each). Trimming cost V 8 bases and J 2 bases, with 7 bases left between them. The germline gives CDR1 MNHEY, CDR2 SVGEGT. This CDR3 spans 13 amino acids. CDR3 in amino acids: CASRDPGANVLTF. CDR3 nucleotide sequence: TGTGCCAGCCGGGACCCTGGGGCCAACGTCCTGACTTTC.

In this sample, this clonotype turned up a few times. V usage is TRBV7-9 and J usage is TRBJ2-7; possibly TRBD1 for D (6 bases). This CDR3 comprises 15 residues. The V end lost 4 bases, the J end lost 1 base, and 14 bases lay between the germline ends. Germline CDR1 and CDR2: SEHNR and FQNEAQ (reference sequence). The CDR3 DNA is TGTGCCAGCAGCTCCGGGACACCCCGTTCCTACGAGCAGTACTTC. This encodes CASSSGTPRSYEQYF.

Many counts were recorded for this clonotype. The chain carries TRBV7-2 and TRBJ2-3, with 8 bases fitting TRBD2. The germline gives CDR1 SGHTA, CDR2 FQGNSA. This CDR3 region has 16 residues. The ends lost 6 bases at V and 1 base at J; junction bases unmatched: 9. For the CDR3, the DNA is TGTGCCAGCAGTTCTACTAGCGGATTACGCACAGATACGCAGTATTTT. Its protein is CASSSTSGLRTDTQYF.

CDR3 bases: TGTGCCAGTAGTCCGTACAACACGGGGACTGAAGCTTTCTTT. Residues: CASSPYNTGTEAFF. The rearrangement links TRBV19 to TRBJ1-1; unclear D gene. Trimming pared 5 bases from V and 5 bases from J, leaving 15 bases between. The CDR3 is made up of 14 amino acids. Germline CDR1 and CDR2: LNHDA and SQIVND (reference sequence).

In this sample, this clonotype turned up many times. The chain links TRBV7-9 to TRBJ1-1; D uncertain. CDR1 is SEHNR and CDR2 is FQNEAQ in the germline V gene (reference sequence). Trimming stripped 1 base from V and 4 bases from J, with 13 bases between. This CDR3 is 15 amino acids long. CDR3 region: CASSLVGRLGTEAFF. CDR3 in DNA: TGTGCCAGCAGCTTAGTAGGTCGGTTGGGCACTGAAGCTTTCTTT.

This rearrangement joins TRBV20-1 to TRBJ2-3; no firm D call. The CDR3 is 15 amino acids. Germline lookup yields CDR1 DFQATT and CDR2 SNEGSKA (reference sequence). The V gene lost 3 bases and the J gene lost 1 base, with 14 bases spanning the gap. The CDR3 DNA is TGCAGTGCTAGGGCGACTTCGCGCCGCACAGATACGCAGTATTTT. Amino acids: CSARATSRRTDTQYF.

This clonotype was counted ten times or more. This chain links TRBV7-9 with TRBJ1-1, with D possibly TRBD1 on 5 matching bases. There are 13 residues in the CDR3. Per germline, CDR1 SEHNR and CDR2 FQNEAQ (reference sequence). The germline V and J ends were trimmed by 7 bases and 5 bases, with 14 bases remaining between them. CDR3 coding DNA: TGTGCCAGCAAGCGACCAGGGCGGACTGAAGCTTTCTTT. Its translation is CASKRPGRTEAFF.

Points on this clonotype: This CDR3 is missing its conserved last phenylalanine or tryptophan, likely due to a read error. The J gene is TRBJ1-1, the V gene TRBV14; D ambiguous. Germline V lookup: CDR1 SGHDN, CDR2 FVKESK. Trimming stripped 0 bases from V and 5 bases from J, with 7 bases between. This CDR3 comprises 13 residues. The CDR3 loop is CASSQETGTEAFV. The CDR3 nucleotides read TGTGCCAGCAGCCAAGAGACTGGGACTGAAGCTTTCGTT.

This clonotype was counted between two and nine times. The gene calls are TRBV28 and TRBJ2-5; no clear D. The ends were cut back, 6 bases at V and 7 bases at J, with 21 bases in the middle. This CDR3 has 15 residues. The V gene's germline CDR1 is MDHEN and CDR2 SYDVKM. The CDR3 loop reads CASRLSRSSGTTQYF. CDR3 DNA: TGTGCCAGCAGACTTTCCCGGTCCAGTGGCACGACCCAGTACTTC.

This chain connects TRBV7-4 to TRBJ2-3; D is unresolved. The V gene's germline CDR1 is SGHVT and CDR2 SQSDAQ. The V end was cut by 8 bases, the J end by 0 bases, with 15 bases between. This CDR3 contains 15 residues. CDR3 amino acids: CASGLVGPSTDTQYF. The CDR3 region has the DNA TGTGCCAGCGGCCTAGTCGGTCCCAGCACAGATACGCAGTATTTT.

This clonotype was picked up a small number of times. The chain has TRBV5-5 and TRBJ2-7, with D unresolved. V lost 4 bases and J lost 0, with 11 bases in between. CDR1 and CDR2 (germline): SGHKS, YYEKEE (reference sequence). CDR3 length: 14 residues. Written as DNA, the CDR3 is TGTGCCAGCAGCCCGAGTCCTCCCTCCTACGAGCAGTACTTC. Translated, it gives CASSPSPPSYEQYF. The full variable domain, in which reference TRBV5-5 and TRBJ2-7 provide the parts outside the CDR3, is DAGVTQSPTHLIKTRGQQVTLRCSPISGHKSVSWYQQVLGQGPQFIFQYYEKEERGRGNFPDRFSARQFPNYSSELNVNALLLGDSALYLCASSPSPPSYEQYFGPGTRLTVT.

This clonotype showed up many times. The chain joins TRBV12-3 or TRBV12-4 to TRBJ1-1; D not certain. This CDR3 has 11 residues. V dropped 7 bases and J dropped 6 bases, with 9 bases sitting between them. The CDR3 protein is CASKRAAEAFF. The DNA for the CDR3 is TGTGCCAGCAAGAGGGCGGCTGAAGCTTTCTTT.

This clonotype rates as medium-sized. The V call is TRBV7-2, the J call TRBJ1-2; tentative D call: TRBD1 (5 bases). CDR3 length: 14 residues. The V and J ends lost 5 bases and 8 bases respectively, with 18 bases between them. Per germline, CDR1 SGHTA and CDR2 FQGNSA. CDR3 DNA: TGTGCCAGCAGCACCCCGGGGGGTTTTTGGGGCTACACCTTC. The encoded protein is CASSTPGGFWGYTF.

Ten or more counts support this clonotype. The V and J genes are TRBV6-1 and TRBJ2-1; D call uncertain. V lost 2 bases and J 12 bases, leaving 11 bases between the germline ends. CDR1 and CDR2 from the germline V gene are MNHNS and SASEGT. The CDR3 has 12 residues. CDR3 nucleotide sequence: TGTGCCAGCAGTGAAAGTAGCTATGTGCAGTTCTTC. This encodes CASSESSYVQFF.